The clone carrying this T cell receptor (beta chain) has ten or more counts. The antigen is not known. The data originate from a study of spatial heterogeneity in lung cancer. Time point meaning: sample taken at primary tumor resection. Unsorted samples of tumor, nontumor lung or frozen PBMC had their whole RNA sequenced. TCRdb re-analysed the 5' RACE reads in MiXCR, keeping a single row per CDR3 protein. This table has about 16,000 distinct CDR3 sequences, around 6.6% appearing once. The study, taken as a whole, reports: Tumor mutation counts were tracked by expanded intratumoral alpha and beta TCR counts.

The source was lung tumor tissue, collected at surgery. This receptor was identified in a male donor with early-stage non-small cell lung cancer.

The CDR3 loop is CASSPTLLNEQFF. The DNA for the CDR3 is TGTGCCAGCAGCCCCACCTTGCTCAATGAGCAGTTCTTC. The chain combines TRBV14 with TRBJ2-1; D is unclear. Germline lookup yields CDR1 SGHDN and CDR2 FVKESK. The CDR3 is made up of 13 amino acids. Trimming left V 4 bases short and J 6 bases short, with 10 bases between.